A selection of T cell receptor beta chains follows, all from one sample in a study of shared clonotypes between healthy human individuals. TCRdb's copy holds only in-frame clones and misses some; the assay was immunoSEQ multiplex PCR. The sample lists around 700,000 clones, about three quarters occurring once. Sequencing was carried out using memory CD4+ T cells sorted from blood. The receptors derive from a woman aged 30 to 39 in good health. Each CDR3 is given with its conserved first and last residue. The order of the fields is V gene, J gene, clone size, D gene, CDR3 protein, CDR3 DNA. A D gene is named only where the DNA matches it firmly. Clone size, where shown, is once, few, many, or a class for clones that have expanded.

V gene: TRBV7-8; J gene: TRBJ1-1; clone size: NA; D gene: NA; CDR3 protein: CASSLWTANTEAFF; CDR3 DNA: TGTGCCAGCAGCCTCTGGACGGCGAACACTGAAGCTTTCTTT
V gene: TRBV12-5; J gene: TRBJ2-7; clone size: NA; D gene: TRBD1; CDR3 protein: CASGLVLGTGEIEQYF; CDR3 DNA: TGTGCTAGTGGTTTGGTACTAGGGACAGGGGAGATCGAGCAGTACTTC
V gene: TRBV7-8; J gene: TRBJ1-5; clone size: NA; D gene: TRBD1; CDR3 protein: CASSHRDRGSYQPQHF; CDR3 DNA: TGTGCCAGCAGCCACCGGGACAGGGGGTCCTATCAGCCCCAGCATTTT
V gene: TRBV19; J gene: TRBJ2-1; clone size: NA; D gene: NA; CDR3 protein: CASSTRNPGFSYNEQFF; CDR3 DNA: TGTGCCAGTAGTACCCGAAACCCGGGCTTCTCCTACAATGAGCAGTTCTTC
V gene: TRBV5-1; J gene: TRBJ2-5; clone size: NA; D gene: NA; CDR3 protein: CASSPTITGIGETQYF; CDR3 DNA: TGCGCCAGCAGCCCAACTATTACAGGGATAGGGGAGACCCAGTACTTC
V gene: TRBV10-3; J gene: TRBJ1-2; clone size: NA; D gene: NA; CDR3 protein: CAISDRDSRGYTF; CDR3 DNA: TGTGCCATCAGTGACCGGGACTCTCGAGGCTACACCTTC
V gene: TRBV5-1; J gene: TRBJ2-7; clone size: NA; D gene: NA; CDR3 protein: CASSLVPGNYEQYF; CDR3 DNA: TGCGCCAGCAGCTTGGTGCCAGGGAACTACGAGCAGTACTTC
V gene: TRBV28; J gene: TRBJ1-2; clone size: NA; D gene: TRBD1; CDR3 protein: CASRKTGGKIYGYTF; CDR3 DNA: TGTGCCAGCAGGAAGACAGGGGGAAAAATTTATGGCTACACCTTC
V gene: TRBV19; J gene: TRBJ1-2; clone size: NA; D gene: NA; CDR3 protein: CASRVVESGYTF; CDR3 DNA: TGTGCCAGTAGGGTAGTCGAATCTGGCTACACCTTC
V gene: TRBV5-1; J gene: TRBJ1-1; clone size: NA; D gene: TRBD1; CDR3 protein: CASSPNTGGPEAFF; CDR3 DNA: TGCGCCAGCAGCCCGAACACAGGGGGACCTGAAGCTTTCTTT
V gene: TRBV11-2; J gene: TRBJ2-2; clone size: NA; D gene: TRBD2; CDR3 protein: CASSLRLAGGNTGELFF; CDR3 DNA: TGTGCCAGCAGCTTAAGGCTAGCGGGAGGGAACACCGGGGAGCTGTTTTTT
V gene: TRBV9; J gene: TRBJ1-2; clone size: NA; D gene: NA; CDR3 protein: CASSVEGLYGYTF; CDR3 DNA: TGTGCCAGCAGCGTAGAGGGGCTCTATGGCTACACCTTC
V gene: TRBV5-1; J gene: TRBJ2-2; clone size: NA; D gene: TRBD2; CDR3 protein: CASSLGGAGGNTGELFF; CDR3 DNA: TGCGCCAGCAGCTTGGGAGGCGCGGGAGGGAACACCGGGGAGCTGTTTTTT
V gene: TRBV5-8; J gene: TRBJ1-5; clone size: NA; D gene: NA; CDR3 protein: CASSLYIQENNNQPQHF; CDR3 DNA: TGTGCCAGCAGCTTGTACATACAGGAGAATAACAATCAGCCCCAGCATTTT
V gene: TRBV29-1; J gene: TRBJ2-7; clone size: NA; D gene: NA; CDR3 protein: CSVGGYEQYF; CDR3 DNA: TGCAGCGTTGGTGGTTACGAGCAGTACTTC
V gene: TRBV5-4; J gene: TRBJ2-1; clone size: NA; D gene: TRBD2; CDR3 protein: CASSLGLAEYTEQFF; CDR3 DNA: TGTGCCAGCAGCTTGGGCCTAGCGGAGTACACTGAGCAGTTCTTC
V gene: TRBV25-1; J gene: TRBJ2-3; clone size: NA; D gene: TRBD2; CDR3 protein: CASSAGTSGSTDTQYF; CDR3 DNA: TGTGCCAGCAGTGCCGGGACTAGCGGGAGCACAGATACGCAGTATTTT
V gene: TRBV19; J gene: TRBJ2-5; clone size: few; D gene: TRBD1; CDR3 protein: CASSIGLPGQGETQYF; CDR3 DNA: TGTGCCAGTAGTATAGGGCTCCCGGGACAGGGGGAGACCCAGTACTTC
V gene: TRBV14; J gene: TRBJ2-2; clone size: once; D gene: NA; CDR3 protein: CASSRGFGSWNTGELFF; CDR3 DNA: TGTGCCAGCAGCCGCGGATTCGGGAGTTGGAACACCGGGGAGCTGTTTTTT
V gene: TRBV20-1; J gene: TRBJ1-2; clone size: many; D gene: NA; CDR3 protein: CSPFEYGYTF; CDR3 DNA: TGCAGTCCCTTTGAGTATGGCTACACCTTC
V gene: TRBV27; J gene: TRBJ2-7; clone size: NA; D gene: NA; CDR3 protein: CASSFGRGYEQYF; CDR3 DNA: TGTGCCAGCAGTTTCGGCAGGGGTTACGAGCAGTACTTC
V gene: TRBV6-1; J gene: TRBJ1-5; clone size: few; D gene: NA; CDR3 protein: CASSRGGQPQHF; CDR3 DNA: TGTGCCAGCAGCCGAGGGGGTCAGCCCCAGCATTTT
V gene: TRBV2; J gene: TRBJ2-7; clone size: once; D gene: TRBD2; CDR3 protein: CASSEARGLAGEQYF; CDR3 DNA: TGTGCCAGCAGTGAAGCGCGGGGCCTAGCGGGTGAGCAGTACTTC
V gene: TRBV2; J gene: TRBJ2-7; clone size: NA; D gene: TRBD1; CDR3 protein: CASRTGTGPHEQYF; CDR3 DNA: TGTGCCAGCAGGACCGGGACAGGACCCCACGAGCAGTACTTC
V gene: TRBV5-1; J gene: TRBJ1-1; clone size: NA; D gene: NA; CDR3 protein: CASSLVAGEVPEAFF; CDR3 DNA: TGCGCCAGCAGCTTGGTGGCAGGGGAGGTTCCCGAAGCTTTCTTT
V gene: TRBV25-1; J gene: TRBJ1-5; clone size: NA; D gene: TRBD1; CDR3 protein: CASSDGQGTQPQHF; CDR3 DNA: TGTGCCAGCAGCGATGGACAGGGGACCCAGCCCCAGCATTTT
V gene: TRBV15; J gene: TRBJ1-2; clone size: NA; D gene: NA; CDR3 protein: CATSRDTYGYTF; CDR3 DNA: TGTGCCACCAGCAGAGATACCTATGGCTACACCTTC
V gene: TRBV6-5; J gene: TRBJ2-5; clone size: NA; D gene: NA; CDR3 protein: CASKATYQETQYF; CDR3 DNA: TGTGCCAGTAAGGCTACTTACCAAGAGACCCAGTACTTC
V gene: TRBV28; J gene: TRBJ1-2; clone size: NA; D gene: NA; CDR3 protein: CASSLGTPGWGYTF; CDR3 DNA: TGTGCCAGCAGTTTGGGTACTCCCGGATGGGGCTACACCTTC
V gene: TRBV28; J gene: TRBJ1-1; clone size: NA; D gene: NA; CDR3 protein: CASSLVTATEAFF; CDR3 DNA: TGTGCCAGCAGTTTAGTGACAGCCACTGAAGCTTTCTTT
V gene: TRBV5-1; J gene: TRBJ2-5; clone size: NA; D gene: TRBD1; CDR3 protein: CASSSGTGGAETQYF; CDR3 DNA: TGCGCCAGCAGCAGCGGGACAGGGGGTGCAGAGACCCAGTACTTC
V gene: TRBV2; J gene: TRBJ1-2; clone size: NA; D gene: NA; CDR3 protein: CASIGSWYGYTF; CDR3 DNA: TGTGCCAGCATTGGGAGTTGGTATGGCTACACCTTC
V gene: TRBV6-1; J gene: TRBJ1-1; clone size: NA; D gene: NA; CDR3 protein: CASSSGRVTEAFF; CDR3 DNA: TGTGCCAGCAGTTCGGGAAGGGTCACTGAAGCTTTCTTT
V gene: TRBV5-8; J gene: TRBJ1-4; clone size: NA; D gene: NA; CDR3 protein: CASSKNREGDEKLFF; CDR3 DNA: TGTGCCAGCAGCAAAAACAGGGAAGGCGATGAAAAACTGTTTTTT
V gene: TRBV11-3; J gene: TRBJ2-1; clone size: NA; D gene: NA; CDR3 protein: CASSLDGRGSYNEQFF; CDR3 DNA: TGTGCCAGCAGCTTAGATGGGCGGGGTTCCTACAATGAGCAGTTCTTC
V gene: TRBV28; J gene: TRBJ1-1; clone size: NA; D gene: NA; CDR3 protein: CASSFLGPRNTEAFF; CDR3 DNA: TGTGCCAGCAGTTTCCTAGGACCGAGGAACACTGAAGCTTTCTTT
V gene: TRBV5-1; J gene: TRBJ2-1; clone size: NA; D gene: NA; CDR3 protein: CASSLAQGGYNEQFF; CDR3 DNA: TGCGCCAGCAGCTTGGCCCAAGGGGGGTACAATGAGCAGTTCTTC
V gene: TRBV28; J gene: TRBJ2-1; clone size: NA; D gene: TRBD2; CDR3 protein: CASRPSGSGRNNEQFF; CDR3 DNA: TGTGCCAGCAGACCATCCGGGAGCGGGAGGAACAATGAGCAGTTCTTC
V gene: TRBV6-5; J gene: TRBJ2-7; clone size: NA; D gene: NA; CDR3 protein: CASSPTGTDYEQYF; CDR3 DNA: TGTGCCAGCAGCCCCACAGGAACCGATTACGAGCAGTACTTC
V gene: TRBV19; J gene: TRBJ2-1; clone size: NA; D gene: TRBD2; CDR3 protein: CASSITSASGYNEQFF; CDR3 DNA: TGTGCCAGTAGTATAACCTCGGCTAGCGGATACAATGAGCAGTTCTTC
V gene: TRBV7-9; J gene: TRBJ1-5; clone size: NA; D gene: NA; CDR3 protein: CASSSGADQPQHF; CDR3 DNA: TGTGCCAGCAGCTCAGGGGCAGATCAGCCCCAGCATTTT
V gene: TRBV9; J gene: TRBJ2-1; clone size: NA; D gene: TRBD2; CDR3 protein: CASSTLAGGAHNEQFF; CDR3 DNA: TGTGCCAGCAGCACACTAGCGGGAGGGGCCCACAATGAGCAGTTCTTC
V gene: TRBV11-2; J gene: TRBJ2-3; clone size: NA; D gene: TRBD2; CDR3 protein: CASSRGTSGRDTQYF; CDR3 DNA: TGTGCCAGCAGCCGTGGGACTAGCGGGAGGGATACGCAGTATTTT
V gene: TRBV5-1; J gene: TRBJ1-3; clone size: few; D gene: NA; CDR3 protein: CASSLGTAGNTIYF; CDR3 DNA: TGCGCCAGCTCCCTTGGGACTGCTGGAAACACCATATATTTT
V gene: TRBV7-7; J gene: TRBJ2-5; clone size: NA; D gene: NA; CDR3 protein: CASSLGVGAGETQYF; CDR3 DNA: TGTGCCAGCAGCTTAGGTGTAGGGGCGGGAGAGACCCAGTACTTC
V gene: TRBV5-6; J gene: TRBJ2-1; clone size: NA; D gene: NA; CDR3 protein: CASSKMGASDYNEQFF; CDR3 DNA: TGTGCCAGCAGCAAAATGGGGGCTTCCGACTACAATGAGCAGTTCTTC
V gene: TRBV6-5; J gene: TRBJ2-1; clone size: once; D gene: NA; CDR3 protein: CASSYDRRGYNEQFF; CDR3 DNA: TGTGCCAGCAGTTACGACAGGAGGGGCTACAATGAGCAGTTCTTC
V gene: TRBV11-2; J gene: TRBJ2-2; clone size: NA; D gene: TRBD2; CDR3 protein: CASSPTGGRNAGELFF; CDR3 DNA: TGTGCCAGCAGCCCAACGGGAGGGAGAAATGCCGGGGAGCTGTTTTTT
V gene: TRBV5-1; J gene: TRBJ1-2; clone size: NA; D gene: TRBD1; CDR3 protein: CASSLGQGAYGYTF; CDR3 DNA: TGCGCCAGCAGCTTGGGGCAGGGGGCGTATGGCTACACCTTC
V gene: TRBV28; J gene: TRBJ2-5; clone size: NA; D gene: NA; CDR3 protein: CASSSRYQETQYF; CDR3 DNA: TGTGCCAGCAGTTCTCGGTACCAAGAGACCCAGTACTTC
V gene: TRBV28; J gene: TRBJ1-5; clone size: NA; D gene: NA; CDR3 protein: CASTGEGLGNQPQHF; CDR3 DNA: TGTGCCAGCACCGGGGAGGGGTTGGGGAATCAGCCCCAGCATTTT
V gene: TRBV10-3; J gene: TRBJ2-1; clone size: NA; D gene: NA; CDR3 protein: CAIQDSSRGDEQFF; CDR3 DNA: TGTGCCATCCAGGACTCGAGTAGGGGTGATGAGCAGTTCTTC
V gene: TRBV29-1; J gene: TRBJ2-1; clone size: NA; D gene: NA; CDR3 protein: CSVERPSGSYNEQFF; CDR3 DNA: TGCAGCGTTGAACGTCCCAGCGGGTCCTACAATGAGCAGTTCTTC
V gene: TRBV18; J gene: TRBJ1-2; clone size: NA; D gene: TRBD1; CDR3 protein: CASSLTNDRANYGYTF; CDR3 DNA: TGTGCCAGCTCACTAACGAACGACAGGGCTAACTATGGCTACACCTTC
V gene: TRBV11-2; J gene: TRBJ2-4; clone size: NA; D gene: NA; CDR3 protein: CASGKSGAKNIQYF; CDR3 DNA: TGTGCCAGCGGAAAGAGCGGAGCCAAAAACATTCAGTACTTC